The next 18 T cell receptor beta chains were all read from a single sample in a study of shared clonotypes between healthy human individuals. Clones were read by immunoSEQ multiplex PCR, and TCRdb kept only the in-frame ones, dropping some. Here the sample spans roughly 700,000 clones, approximately 74% being singletons. Material for sequencing was memory CD4+ T cells sorted from blood. Regarding subset: CD45RA-negative fraction. The receptors here all came from a woman aged 25 to 39 in good health.

This clone has only a few counts. The V call is TRBV2, the J call TRBJ2-2, with D possibly being TRBD2 (6 bases). The length of the CDR3 is 17 residues. Germline V gene lookup returns CDR1 SNHLY and CDR2 FYNNEI. V lost 4 bases and J 2 bases, leaving 17 bases between the germline ends. Here the CDR3 reads CASSAFLWEANTGELFF. CDR3 coding DNA: TGTGCCAGCAGTGCTTTTTTGTGGGAGGCTAACACCGGGGAGCTGTTTTTT.

The V call is TRBV7-8, the J call TRBJ2-7; 7 bases align to TRBD2. V shed 5 bases, J shed 0 bases, and the junction held 7 bases outside the gene matches. This CDR3 spans 15 amino acids. CDR1 SGHVS and CDR2 FQNEAQ come from the germline V gene. The CDR3 bases are TGTGCCAGCAGCCTGAAGCGGGACCCCTCCTACGAGCAGTACTTC. It yields the protein CASSLKRDPSYEQYF.

V usage is TRBV10-2 and J usage is TRBJ1-5; TRBD1 might be the D (5 bases). Germline CDR1 WSHSY, CDR2 SAAADI. V lost 8 bases, J lost 8 bases, and 13 bases lay in between. This CDR3 is 12 amino acids long. The CDR3 nucleotides are TGCGCCAGCGGGGGGGTAGCTGAGCCCCAGCATTTT. Protein: CASGGVAEPQHF.

The chain combines TRBV27 with TRBJ2-2; 11 bases match TRBD2. Trimming took 2 bases from V and 5 from J; bases not matched to a gene: 7. Germline V gives CDR1 MNHEY, CDR2 SMNVEV (reference sequence). This CDR3 spans 17 amino acids. CDR3 protein: CASSLESGTSGTGELFF. The CDR3 bases are TGTGCCAGCAGTTTAGAGTCCGGGACTAGCGGAACCGGGGAGCTGTTTTTT.

The genes are TRBV7-8 and TRBJ2-7, with 7 bases matching TRBD2. The CDR3 totals 15 residues. The junction had 10 bases not matched to a gene; V was cut back by 5 bases and J by 3 bases. The V gene's germline CDR1 is SGHVS and CDR2 FQNEAQ. Here the CDR3 reads CASSPRRRESYEQYF. In nucleotides, the CDR3 is TGTGCCAGCAGCCCAAGAAGGCGGGAGAGCTACGAGCAGTACTTC.

This clone was counted only a few times. This chain joins TRBV20-1 and TRBJ2-3; D remains unclear. Looked up from germline, CDR1 is DFQATT and CDR2 is SNEGSKA (reference sequence). There are 11 residues in the CDR3. The V end was cut by 8 bases, the J end by 2 bases, with 8 bases between. The DNA for the CDR3 is TGCAGTCTCACTCACACAGATACGCAGTATTTT. This translates into CSLTHTDTQYF.

This clone was recorded only once. This may stem from a read error, because a much larger clone lies one nucleotide away. The chain couples TRBV5-1 to TRBJ2-1; 9 bases fit TRBD2. CDR1 is SGHRS and CDR2 is YFSETQ in the germline V gene. This CDR3 region has 15 residues. The junction had 1 base not matched to a gene; V was cut back by 3 bases and J by 0 bases. The CDR3 is CASSYSGSSYNEQFF. The CDR3, as DNA: TGCGCCAGCAGCTATAGCGGGAGCTCCTACAATGAGCAGTTCTTC. The full variable domain, rest sourced from reference TRBV5-1 and TRBJ2-1, is KAGVTQTPRYLIKTRGQQVTLSCSPISGHRSVSWYQQTPGQGLQFLFEYFSETQRNKGNFPGRFSGRQFSNSRSEMNVSTLELGDSALYLCASSYSGSSYNEQFFGPGTRLTVL.

This chain connects TRBV9 to TRBJ1-1, with D tentatively TRBD1 (5 bases). This CDR3 contains 14 residues. The V and J ends lost 2 bases and 5 bases respectively, with 13 bases between them. The germline V gene encodes CDR1 SGDLS and CDR2 YYNGEE. CDR3 amino acids: CASSVEGRLTEAFF. The CDR3 nucleotides read TGTGCCAGCAGCGTGGAGGGGCGTTTGACTGAAGCTTTCTTT.

The CDR3 DNA reads TGTGCCAGCAGCTTAATTGGACAGGGTATCGACAATGAGCAGTTCTTC. Translation gives CASSLIGQGIDNEQFF. The chain has TRBV7-3 and TRBJ2-1; 8 bases match TRBD1. The CDR3 runs 16 residues. Germline assignment: CDR1 SGHTA and CDR2 FQGTGA. Trimming at V came to 1 base and at J to 5 bases, leaving 7 bases not matched to a gene.

The rearrangement uses TRBV5-1 and TRBJ2-1, with 7 bases that match TRBD2. V was pared by 0 bases and J by 8 bases, with 8 bases of the junction left unmatched. The CDR3 extends over 15 amino acids. CDR1 and CDR2 from the germline V gene are SGHRS and YFSETQ. The chain's CDR3 is CASSLDGGSSDEQFF. The CDR3 region has the DNA TGCGCCAGCAGCTTGGATGGCGGGAGCTCGGATGAGCAGTTCTTC.

This chain links TRBV7-6 with TRBJ2-3; 9 positions match TRBD2. V trimming: 4 bases; J trimming: 6 bases; junction bases outside the gene matches: 14. CDR1 SGHVS and CDR2 FNYEAQ come from the germline V gene. The CDR3 runs to 17 residues. The CDR3 sequence: CASSSGGSGSIGDTQYF. The CDR3 coding sequence is TGTGCCAGCAGCTCTGGGGGTAGCGGGAGTATCGGTGATACGCAGTATTTT.

V and J are TRBV6-1 and TRBJ1-2; no firm D call. Germline CDR1 reads MNHNS; CDR2 reads SASEGT. CDR3 length: 15 amino acids. Between the trimmed V and J ends, which lost 0 bases and 2 bases, there was a span of 10 bases. CDR3 coding DNA: TGTGCCAGCAGTGAAGCTCCGTCAGCAAACTATGGCTACACCTTC. Its translation is CASSEAPSANYGYTF.

The sample holds a few counts of this clone. The V call is TRBV7-9, the J call TRBJ2-7; D unclear. This CDR3 comprises 11 residues. CDR1 and CDR2 from the germline V gene are SEHNR and FQNEAQ (reference sequence). The V end lost 4 bases, the J end lost 5 bases, and 6 bases lay between the germline ends. The CDR3 spells CASSYTNEQYF. The CDR3 DNA sequence: TGTGCCAGCAGCTATACTAACGAGCAGTACTTC.

This clone turned up a few times. The chain is built from TRBV7-9 and TRBJ1-2; no definite D call. Germline lookup yields CDR1 SEHNR and CDR2 FQNEAQ (reference sequence). The CDR3 covers 11 residues. Trimming took off 2 bases at V and 7 bases at J, with 5 bases between the two ends. The CDR3 sequence is CASSLMVGYTF. CDR3 nucleotides: TGTGCCAGCAGCTTAATGGTTGGCTACACCTTC.

This clone was observed a few times. The chain employs TRBV5-6 and TRBJ2-3, with TRBD2 as a possible D gene (6 bases). The germline V gene encodes CDR1 SGHDT and CDR2 YYEEEE. This CDR3 comprises 16 residues. Trimming removed 1 base at V and 4 bases at J, with 16 bases between. In nucleotides, the CDR3 is TGTGCCAGCAGCTTGTTCCGCGGGAAACAAGCAGATACGCAGTATTTT. As protein: CASSLFRGKQADTQYF.

This clone has more than one count but fewer than ten. The chain is built from TRBV11-2 and TRBJ2-1; 10 nucleotides agree with TRBD2. From germline, CDR1 is SGHAT and CDR2 FQNNGV. The CDR3 is 19 amino acids. After removal of 4 bases from V and 7 bases from J, the junction contained 19 bases not matched to a gene. This chain's CDR3 is CASSSHRGLASGSRNEQFF. In nucleotides, the CDR3 is TGTGCCAGCAGCTCCCACCGGGGGTTGGCTAGCGGGAGTCGGAATGAGCAGTTCTTC. Together with reference TRBV11-2 and TRBJ2-1, the CDR3 gives the full variable domain: EAGVAQSPRYKIIEKRQSVAFWCNPISGHATLYWYQQILGQGPKLLIQFQNNGVVDDSQLPKDRFSAERLKGVDSTLKIQPAKLEDSAVYLCASSSHRGLASGSRNEQFFGPGTRLTVL.

The V gene is TRBV7-8, the J gene TRBJ2-7; D ambiguous. Trimming left V 0 bases short and J 6 bases short, with 15 bases between. Germline V gene sequence: CDR1 SGHVS, CDR2 FQNEAQ. This CDR3 contains 15 residues. The CDR3 here is CASSLARVGFSEQYF. The CDR3 nucleotides are TGTGCCAGCAGCTTAGCTAGGGTGGGGTTCTCCGAGCAGTACTTC.

CDR3 sequence: CASIPGALSTDTQYF. DNA for the CDR3: TGTGCCAGTATCCCTGGGGCCCTTAGCACAGATACGCAGTATTTT. The chain couples TRBV2 to TRBJ2-3; D perhaps matches TRBD1 (5 bases). Germline CDR1 and CDR2: SNHLY and FYNNEI. V lost 9 bases, J lost 0 bases, and 16 bases lay in between. This CDR3 has 15 amino acids.